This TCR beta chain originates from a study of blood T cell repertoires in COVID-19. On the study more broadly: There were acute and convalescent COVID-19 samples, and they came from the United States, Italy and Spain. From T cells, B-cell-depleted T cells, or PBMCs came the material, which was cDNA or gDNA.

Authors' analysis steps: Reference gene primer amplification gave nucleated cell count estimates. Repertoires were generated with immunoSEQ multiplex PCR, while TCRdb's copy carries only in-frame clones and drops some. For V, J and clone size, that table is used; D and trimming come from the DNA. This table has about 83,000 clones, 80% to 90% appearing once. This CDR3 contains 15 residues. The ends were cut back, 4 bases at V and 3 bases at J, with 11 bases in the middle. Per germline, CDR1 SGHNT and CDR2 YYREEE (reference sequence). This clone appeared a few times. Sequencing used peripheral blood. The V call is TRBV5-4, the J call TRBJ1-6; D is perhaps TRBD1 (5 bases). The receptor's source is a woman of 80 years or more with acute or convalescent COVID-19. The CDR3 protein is CASSTGGRYNSPLHF. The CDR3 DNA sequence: TGTGCCAGCAGCACCGGGGGTCGCTATAATTCACCCCTCCACTTT.